Only one count was recorded for the clone carrying this TCR beta chain. Its antigen is as yet unknown. The record originates from a study of T-cell memory formation after mild COVID-19. Study in general: Among the donors, TCR clusters were largely specific to each donor.

Study-wide results and caveats: CD4+ contracting clones lay mainly in CM and EM, CD8+ ones in EMRA. Pre-infection memory carried some responding clones, suggesting that cross-reactive memory joined.

The trim removed 1 base at V and 8 bases at J, leaving 6 bases unmatched. This CDR3 comprises 14 residues. Germline values: CDR1 KGHDR, CDR2 SFDVKD. MiXCR, run by TCRdb on the 5' RACE reads, gives a single entry per CDR3 protein. The sample yields hundreds of thousands of distinct CDR3 sequences, under 20% seen once. The chain uses TRBV24-1 and TRBJ1-2; 7 bases fit TRBD1. The sequencing sample was made of PBMCs or a T cell subset sorted from them (not recorded which). The sequence was obtained from an adult woman who had mild COVID-19 (a few samples of this study predate the infection). Cell type and time point are not known. The CDR3 protein is CATSDLRQGEGYTF. The CDR3 DNA is TGTGCCACCAGTGATTTACGACAGGGAGAAGGCTACACCTTC.